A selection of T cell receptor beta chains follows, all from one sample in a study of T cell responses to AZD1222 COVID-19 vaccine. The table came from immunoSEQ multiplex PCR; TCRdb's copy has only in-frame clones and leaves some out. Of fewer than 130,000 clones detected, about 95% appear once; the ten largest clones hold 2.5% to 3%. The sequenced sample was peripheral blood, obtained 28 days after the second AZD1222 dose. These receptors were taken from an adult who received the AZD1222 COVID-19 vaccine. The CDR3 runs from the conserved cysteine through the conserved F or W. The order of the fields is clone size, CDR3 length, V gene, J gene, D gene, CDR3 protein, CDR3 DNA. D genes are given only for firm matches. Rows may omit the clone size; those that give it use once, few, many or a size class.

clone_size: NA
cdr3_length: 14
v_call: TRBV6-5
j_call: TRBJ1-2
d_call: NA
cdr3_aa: CASSPDAGYYGYTF
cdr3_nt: TGTGCCAGCTCCCCGGACGCAGGCTACTATGGCTACACCTTC

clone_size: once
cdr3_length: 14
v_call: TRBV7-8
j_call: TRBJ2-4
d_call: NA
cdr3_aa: CASSSDHLKNIQYF
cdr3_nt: TGTGCCAGCAGCTCGGACCACCTGAAAAACATTCAGTACTTC

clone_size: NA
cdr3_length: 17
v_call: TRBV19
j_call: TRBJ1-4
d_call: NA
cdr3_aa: CARTPNGRGSTNEKLFF
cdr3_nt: TGTGCCAGGACCCCGAATGGAAGAGGTAGTACTAATGAAAAACTGTTTTTT

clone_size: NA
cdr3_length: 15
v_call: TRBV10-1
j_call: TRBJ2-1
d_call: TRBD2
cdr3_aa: CASSTGLAGEDEQFF
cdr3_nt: TGCGCCAGCAGTACGGGACTAGCGGGAGAGGATGAGCAGTTCTTC

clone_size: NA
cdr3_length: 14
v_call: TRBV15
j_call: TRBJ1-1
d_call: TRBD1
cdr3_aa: CATSRGDRPTEAFF
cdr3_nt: TGTGCCACCAGCAGAGGGGACAGGCCCACTGAAGCTTTCTTT

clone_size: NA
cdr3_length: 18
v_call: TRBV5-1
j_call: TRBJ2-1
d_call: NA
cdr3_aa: CASSLSPPTGFGYNEQFF
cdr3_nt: TGCGCCAGCAGCTTATCACCCCCCACAGGGTTTGGCTACAATGAGCAGTTCTTC

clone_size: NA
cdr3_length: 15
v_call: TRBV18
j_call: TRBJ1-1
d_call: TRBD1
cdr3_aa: CASSPRTGRNTEAFF
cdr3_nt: TGTGCCAGCTCACCAAGGACAGGGAGGAACACTGAAGCTTTCTTT

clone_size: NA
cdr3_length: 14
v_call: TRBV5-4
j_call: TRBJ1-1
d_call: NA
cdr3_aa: CASSSTGMNTEAFF
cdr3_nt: TGTGCCAGCAGCTCAACAGGGATGAACACTGAAGCTTTCTTT

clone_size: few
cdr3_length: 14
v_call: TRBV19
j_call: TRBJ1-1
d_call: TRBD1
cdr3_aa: CASSIGQGGTEAFF
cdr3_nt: TGTGCCAGTAGTATTGGACAGGGCGGGACTGAAGCTTTCTTT

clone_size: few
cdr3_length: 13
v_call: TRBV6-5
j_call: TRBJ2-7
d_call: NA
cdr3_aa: CASSNTSPYEQYF
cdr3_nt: TGTGCCAGCAGTAACACGTCCCCCTACGAGCAGTACTTC

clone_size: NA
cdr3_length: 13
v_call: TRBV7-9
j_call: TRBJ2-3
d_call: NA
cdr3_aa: CASSPQNTDTQYF
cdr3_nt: TGTGCCAGCAGCCCACAAAACACAGATACGCAGTATTTT

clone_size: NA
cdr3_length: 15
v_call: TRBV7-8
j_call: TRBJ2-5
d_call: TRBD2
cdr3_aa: CASSLDGGDQETQYF
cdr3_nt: TGTGCCAGCAGCTTAGACGGGGGGGACCAAGAGACCCAGTACTTC

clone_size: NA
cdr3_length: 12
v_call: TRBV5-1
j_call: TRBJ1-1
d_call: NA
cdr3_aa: CASSLLDTEAFF
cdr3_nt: TGCGCCAGCAGCTTGTTGGACACTGAAGCTTTCTTT

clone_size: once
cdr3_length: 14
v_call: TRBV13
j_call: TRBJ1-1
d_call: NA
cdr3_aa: CASSLERVNTEAFF
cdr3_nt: TGTGCCAGCAGCTTAGAAAGGGTGAACACTGAAGCTTTCTTT

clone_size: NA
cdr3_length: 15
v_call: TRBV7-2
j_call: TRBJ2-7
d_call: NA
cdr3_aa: CASSARGSGSEEQYF
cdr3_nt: TGTGCCAGCAGCGCCCGAGGTTCAGGGTCGGAAGAGCAGTACTTC

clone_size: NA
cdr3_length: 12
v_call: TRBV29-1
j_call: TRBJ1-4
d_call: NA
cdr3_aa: CSVEEGAEKLFF
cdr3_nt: TGCAGCGTTGAAGAAGGAGCTGAAAAACTGTTTTTT

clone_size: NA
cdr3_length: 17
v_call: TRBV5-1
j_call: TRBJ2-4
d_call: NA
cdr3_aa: CASTERLFDGDKNIQYF
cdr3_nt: TGCGCCAGCACGGAGAGGCTTTTCGACGGGGACAAAAACATTCAGTACTTC

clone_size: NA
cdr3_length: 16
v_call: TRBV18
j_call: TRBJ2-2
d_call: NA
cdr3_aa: CASSRGRDTNTGELFF
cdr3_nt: TGTGCCAGCTCAAGGGGACGGGATACGAACACCGGGGAGCTGTTTTTT

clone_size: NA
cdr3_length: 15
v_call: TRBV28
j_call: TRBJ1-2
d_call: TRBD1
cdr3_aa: CASRFRTGANYGYTF
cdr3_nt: TGTGCCAGCAGGTTCCGGACAGGGGCGAACTATGGCTACACCTTC

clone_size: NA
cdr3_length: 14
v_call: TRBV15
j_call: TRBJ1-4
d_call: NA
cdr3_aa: CATSRDSGIEKLFF
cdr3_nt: TGTGCCACCAGCAGAGATTCCGGGATTGAAAAACTGTTTTTT

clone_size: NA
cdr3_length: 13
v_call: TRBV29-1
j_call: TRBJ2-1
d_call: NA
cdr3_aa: CSVDRAATNEQFF
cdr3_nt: TGCAGCGTTGACAGGGCTGCCACTAATGAGCAGTTCTTC

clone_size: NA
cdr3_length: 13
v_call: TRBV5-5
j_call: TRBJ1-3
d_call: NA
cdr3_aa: CASSSSSGNTIYF
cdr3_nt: TGTGCCAGCAGCTCCTCCTCTGGAAACACCATATATTTT

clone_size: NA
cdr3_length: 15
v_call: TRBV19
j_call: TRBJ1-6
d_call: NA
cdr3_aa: CATKTDRSYNSPLHF
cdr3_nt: TGTGCCACCAAGACTGACCGCTCCTATAATTCACCCCTCCACTTT

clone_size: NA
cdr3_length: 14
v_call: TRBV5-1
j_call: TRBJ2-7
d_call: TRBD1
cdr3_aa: CASSLQGSSYEQYF
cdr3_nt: TGCGCCAGCAGCTTACAGGGGAGCTCCTACGAGCAGTACTTC

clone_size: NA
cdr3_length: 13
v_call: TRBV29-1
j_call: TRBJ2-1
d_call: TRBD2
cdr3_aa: CSVAWTSGNEQFF
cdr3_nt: TGCAGCGTAGCTTGGACTAGCGGAAATGAGCAGTTCTTC

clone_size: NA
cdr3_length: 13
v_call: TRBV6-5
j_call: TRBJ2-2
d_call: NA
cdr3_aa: CASMVGDTGELFF
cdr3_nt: TGTGCCAGCATGGTAGGTGACACCGGGGAGCTGTTTTTT

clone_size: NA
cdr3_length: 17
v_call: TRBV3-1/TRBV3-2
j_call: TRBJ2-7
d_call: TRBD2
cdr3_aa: CASSSFGTSSKAGEQYF
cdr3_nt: TGTGCCAGCAGCTCATTTGGGACTAGTTCAAAAGCGGGCGAGCAGTACTTC

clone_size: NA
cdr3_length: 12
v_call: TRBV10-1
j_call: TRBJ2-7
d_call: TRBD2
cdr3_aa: CSTGTTYYEQYF
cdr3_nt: TGCTCTACCGGGACTACCTACTACGAGCAGTACTTC

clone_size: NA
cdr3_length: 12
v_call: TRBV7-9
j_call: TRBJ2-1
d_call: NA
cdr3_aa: CASSLSPWEQFF
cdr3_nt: TGTGCCAGCAGCCTCTCCCCCTGGGAGCAGTTCTTC

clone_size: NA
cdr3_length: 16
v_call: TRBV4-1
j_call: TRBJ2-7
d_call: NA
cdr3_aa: CASSPEGFPSSYEQYF
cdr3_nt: TGCGCCAGCAGCCCGGAGGGATTTCCGAGCTCCTACGAGCAGTACTTC

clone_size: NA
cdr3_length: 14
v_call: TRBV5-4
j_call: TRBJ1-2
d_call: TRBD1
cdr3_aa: CASSPGRGNYGYTF
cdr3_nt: TGTGCCAGCAGCCCGGGCAGGGGGAACTATGGCTACACCTTC

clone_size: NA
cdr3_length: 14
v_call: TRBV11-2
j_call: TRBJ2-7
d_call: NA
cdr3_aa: CASRGEGAFYEQYF
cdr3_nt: TGTGCCAGCAGGGGGGAGGGGGCTTTTTACGAGCAGTACTTC

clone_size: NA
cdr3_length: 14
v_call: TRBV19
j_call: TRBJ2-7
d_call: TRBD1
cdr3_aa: CASSAAQGVFEQYF
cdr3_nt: TGTGCCAGTAGCGCCGCCCAGGGGGTATTCGAGCAGTACTTC

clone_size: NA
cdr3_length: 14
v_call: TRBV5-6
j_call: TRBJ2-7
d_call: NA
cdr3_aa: CASSSRGITYEQYF
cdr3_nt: TGTGCCAGCAGCAGTAGGGGGATCACCTACGAGCAGTACTTC

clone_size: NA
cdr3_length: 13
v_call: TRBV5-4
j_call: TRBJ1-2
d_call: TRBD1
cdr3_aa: CASSLRQGGGYTF
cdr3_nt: TGTGCCAGCAGCTTGAGACAGGGTGGCGGCTACACCTTC

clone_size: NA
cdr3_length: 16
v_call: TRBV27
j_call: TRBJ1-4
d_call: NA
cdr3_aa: CASSLFGAAFNEKLFF
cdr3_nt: TGTGCCAGCAGTTTATTCGGGGCAGCCTTTAATGAAAAACTGTTTTTT

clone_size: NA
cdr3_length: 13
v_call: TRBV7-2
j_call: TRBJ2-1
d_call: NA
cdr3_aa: CASSFYIDNEQFF
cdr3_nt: TGTGCCAGCAGCTTTTATATCGACAATGAGCAGTTCTTC

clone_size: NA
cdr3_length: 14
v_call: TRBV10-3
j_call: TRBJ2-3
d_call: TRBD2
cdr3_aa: CAIRPGLTTDTQYF
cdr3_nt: TGTGCCATCAGACCGGGACTAACCACAGATACGCAGTATTTT

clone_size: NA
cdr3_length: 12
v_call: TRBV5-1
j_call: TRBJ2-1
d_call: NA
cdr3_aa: CASSLAASEQFF
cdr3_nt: TGCGCCAGCAGCCTGGCGGCGTCTGAGCAGTTCTTC

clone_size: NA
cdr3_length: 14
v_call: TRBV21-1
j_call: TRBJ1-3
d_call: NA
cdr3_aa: CASPTESSGNTIYF
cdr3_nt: TGTGCCAGCCCGACGGAGAGCTCTGGAAACACCATATATTTT

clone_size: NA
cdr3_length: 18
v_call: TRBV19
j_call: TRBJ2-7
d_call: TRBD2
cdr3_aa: CASSMGQAPWGGTYEQYF
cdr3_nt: TGTGCCAGTAGTATGGGGCAGGCTCCCTGGGGAGGGACCTACGAGCAGTACTTC

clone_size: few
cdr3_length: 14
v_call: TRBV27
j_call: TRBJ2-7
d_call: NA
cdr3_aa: CASSLGGRAYEQYF
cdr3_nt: TGTGCCAGCAGTTTAGGGGGAAGGGCCTACGAGCAGTACTTC

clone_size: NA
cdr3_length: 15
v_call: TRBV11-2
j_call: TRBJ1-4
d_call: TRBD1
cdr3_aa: CASSSDRGWGEKLFF
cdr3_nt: TGTGCCAGCAGCTCCGACAGGGGGTGGGGTGAAAAACTGTTTTTT

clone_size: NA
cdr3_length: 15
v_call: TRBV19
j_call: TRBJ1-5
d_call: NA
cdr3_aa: CASTPGHGANQPQHF
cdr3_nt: TGTGCCAGTACCCCGGGACACGGGGCCAATCAGCCCCAGCATTTT

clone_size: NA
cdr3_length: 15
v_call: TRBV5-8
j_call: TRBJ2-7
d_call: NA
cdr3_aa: CASSLSQGSLYEQYF
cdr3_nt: TGTGCCAGCAGCTTGTCTCAGGGATCGCTCTACGAGCAGTACTTC

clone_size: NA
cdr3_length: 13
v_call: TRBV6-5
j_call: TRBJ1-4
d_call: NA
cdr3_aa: CAVAGTTNEKLFF
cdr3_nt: TGTGCCGTCGCAGGGACAACTAATGAAAAACTGTTTTTT

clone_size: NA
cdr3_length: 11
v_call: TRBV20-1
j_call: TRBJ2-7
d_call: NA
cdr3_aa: CSARGWGEQYF
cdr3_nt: TGCAGTGCTAGAGGATGGGGGGAGCAGTACTTC

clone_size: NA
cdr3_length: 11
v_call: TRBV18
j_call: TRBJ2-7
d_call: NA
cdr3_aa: CASSPPYEQYF
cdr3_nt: TGTGCCAGCTCACCACCCTACGAGCAGTACTTC

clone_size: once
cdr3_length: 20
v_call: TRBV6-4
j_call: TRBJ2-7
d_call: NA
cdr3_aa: CASSGRLLRPSPGVGYEQYF
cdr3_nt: TGTGCCAGCAGTGGCCGTCTACTACGACCCAGCCCAGGTGTTGGCTACGAGCAGTACTTC

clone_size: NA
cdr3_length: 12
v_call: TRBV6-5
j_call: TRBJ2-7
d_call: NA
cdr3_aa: CASSPRGYEQYF
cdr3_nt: TGTGCCAGCAGTCCCCGTGGCTACGAGCAGTACTTC

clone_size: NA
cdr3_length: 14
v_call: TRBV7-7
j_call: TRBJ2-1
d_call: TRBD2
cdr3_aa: CASTPAGGPNEQFF
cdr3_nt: TGTGCCAGCACGCCAGCGGGAGGGCCCAATGAGCAGTTCTTC

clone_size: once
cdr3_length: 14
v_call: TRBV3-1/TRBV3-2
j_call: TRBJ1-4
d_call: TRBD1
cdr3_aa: CASSSGQGDEKLFF
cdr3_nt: TGTGCCAGCAGCTCGGGACAGGGAGATGAAAAACTGTTTTTT

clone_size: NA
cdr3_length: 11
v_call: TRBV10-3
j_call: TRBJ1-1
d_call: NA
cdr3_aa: CAIRSGTEAFF
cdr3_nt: TGTGCCATCAGGTCCGGGACTGAAGCTTTCTTT

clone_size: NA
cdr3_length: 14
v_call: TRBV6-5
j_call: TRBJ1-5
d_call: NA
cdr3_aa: CASRRGGGSQPQHF
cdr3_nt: TGTGCCAGCCGTCGCGGGGGGGGAAGTCAGCCCCAGCATTTT

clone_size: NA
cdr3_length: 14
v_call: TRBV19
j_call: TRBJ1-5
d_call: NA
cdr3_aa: CATSLPGARQPQHF
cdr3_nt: TGTGCCACCTCATTACCGGGGGCACGACAGCCCCAGCATTTT

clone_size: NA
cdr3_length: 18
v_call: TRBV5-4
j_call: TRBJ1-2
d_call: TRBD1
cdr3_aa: CASSLGDRGGTFIYGYTF
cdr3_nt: TGTGCCAGCAGCTTGGGGGACAGGGGAGGAACGTTTATCTATGGCTACACCTTC

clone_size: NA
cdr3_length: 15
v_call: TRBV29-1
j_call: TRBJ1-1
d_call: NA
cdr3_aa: CSVGVQRRTDTEAFF
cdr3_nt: TGCAGCGTTGGGGTACAGCGCCGGACGGACACTGAAGCTTTCTTT